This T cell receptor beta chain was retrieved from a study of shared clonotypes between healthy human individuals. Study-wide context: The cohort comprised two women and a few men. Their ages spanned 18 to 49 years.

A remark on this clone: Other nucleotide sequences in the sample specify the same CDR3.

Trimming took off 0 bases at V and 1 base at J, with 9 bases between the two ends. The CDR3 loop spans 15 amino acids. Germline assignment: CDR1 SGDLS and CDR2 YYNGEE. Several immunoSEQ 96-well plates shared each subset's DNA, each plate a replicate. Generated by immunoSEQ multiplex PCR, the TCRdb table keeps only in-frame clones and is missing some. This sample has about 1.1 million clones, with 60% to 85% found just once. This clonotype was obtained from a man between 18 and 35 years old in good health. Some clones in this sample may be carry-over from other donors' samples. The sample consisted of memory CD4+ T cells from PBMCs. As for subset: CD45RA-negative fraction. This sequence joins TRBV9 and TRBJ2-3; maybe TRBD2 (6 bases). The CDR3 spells CASSVEGGGTDTQYF. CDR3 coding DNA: TGTGCCAGCAGCGTAGAGGGAGGAGGCACAGATACGCAGTATTTT.